This passage covers 23 T cell receptor beta chains from one sample sequenced in a study of sequential checkpoint blockade in melanoma. Described treatment: randomized to nivolumab then ipilimumab (arm A) or the reverse (arm B). Assay used: immunoSEQ multiplex PCR; TCRdb lists only in-frame clones, some missing. The sample shows 14,000 or so clones, approximately 52% of them seen only once. The sample consisted of CD8+ T cells sorted from blood (inferred from file names), taken from a patient given nivolumab and ipilimumab in sequence. The receptor set was obtained from a human donor with melanoma.

Relative to its sample, this clone is medium-sized. The rearrangement uses TRBV4-1 and TRBJ2-1; 10 bases align to TRBD2. Germline CDR1 is MGHRA and CDR2 is YSYEKL. This CDR3 comprises 16 residues. V lost 4 bases and J lost 5; bases outside the gene matches: 8. CDR3 coding DNA: TGCGCCAGCAGCCGGTATAGCGGGGGGTATAACAATGAGCAGTTCTTC. Amino acids: CASSRYSGGYNNEQFF.

The V gene is TRBV6-5, the J gene TRBJ2-1; D is ambiguous. The CDR3 extends over 16 amino acids. V shed 4 bases and J shed 4 bases, with 17 bases lying between them. Germline assignment: CDR1 MNHEY and CDR2 SVGAGI. The CDR3 nucleotides are TGTGCCAGCAGTTTATCCGGGTTAAACTATTACAATGAGCAGTTCTTC. This gives the protein CASSLSGLNYYNEQFF.

This clone is medium-sized in the sample. The V gene is TRBV6-4, the J gene TRBJ2-3, with 11 bases matching TRBD2. The trim removed 0 bases at V and 4 bases at J, leaving 0 bases unmatched. Per the germline V gene, CDR1 is MRHNA and CDR2 is SNTAGT. This CDR3 contains 15 residues. CDR3 amino acids: CASSDSSGGADTQYF. The CDR3 coding sequence is TGTGCCAGCAGTGACTCTAGCGGGGGGGCAGATACGCAGTATTTT.

This clone occurred a few times. This rearrangement joins TRBV6-5 to TRBJ2-3; D remains ambiguous. Germline V gives CDR1 MNHEY, CDR2 SVGAGI. V was trimmed by 5 bases and J by 7 bases, leaving 16 bases between them. This CDR3 is 14 amino acids long. CDR3 DNA sequence: TGTGCCAGCAGTGAATTGGGTGACTTCCATACGCAGTATTTT. Amino acid sequence: CASSELGDFHTQYF.

The chain joins TRBV2 to TRBJ1-1, with D maybe TRBD1 (5 bases). The CDR3 extends over 11 amino acids. Germline V gene lookup returns CDR1 SNHLY and CDR2 FYNNEI. Trimming took 11 bases from V and 11 from J, leaving 18 bases between them. The DNA for the CDR3 is TGTGCCTGCCAAATGGGGGGGGAGGCTTTCTTT. Translating it yields CACQMGGEAFF.

This chain links TRBV9 with TRBJ2-7; TRBD2 matches at 12 bases. This CDR3 is built from 16 residues. From germline, CDR1 is SGDLS and CDR2 YYNGEE. With 3 bases clipped from V and 4 bases from J, the junction kept 8 bases outside the gene matches. DNA of the CDR3: TGTGCCAGCAGCGCCACGACTAGCGGGGGTTCGTACGAGCAGTACTTC. Its translation: CASSATTSGGSYEQYF. The full variable domain, completed using reference TRBV9 and TRBJ2-7, is DSGVTQTPKHLITATGQRVTLRCSPRSGDLSVYWYQQSLDQGLQFLIQYYNGEERAKGNILERFSAQQFPDLHSELNLSSLELGDSALYFCASSATTSGGSYEQYFGPGTRLTVT.

This clone occurred a few times. The chain recombines TRBV27 with TRBJ2-3; 11 bases line up with TRBD1. Germline lookup yields CDR1 MNHEY and CDR2 SMNVEV (reference sequence). The CDR3 extends over 14 amino acids. The V segment lost 8 bases and the J segment 5 bases; nucleotides outside the gene matches: 6. In DNA, the CDR3 is TGTGCCAGCGGACAGGGGGCATTGGGAGATACGCAGTATTTT. Its translation: CASGQGALGDTQYF.

This sequence joins TRBV7-9 and TRBJ2-1; D possibly corresponds to TRBD1 (5 bases). The CDR3 length is 17 residues. Germline CDR1 SEHNR, CDR2 FQNEAQ (reference sequence). V lost 2 bases, J lost 2 bases, and 16 bases lay in between. CDR3 nucleotide sequence: TGTGCCAGCAGCTTACCCCCTACAGGTGACCCCTACAATGAGCAGTTCTTC. This codes for CASSLPPTGDPYNEQFF.

This chain uses TRBV25-1 with TRBJ2-1; 12 nucleotides agree with TRBD2. The germline CDR1 and CDR2 sequences are MGHDK and SYGVNS. V gave up 7 bases and J gave up 7 bases; unmatched junction bases: 17. The CDR3 is 18 residues long. CDR3 sequence (DNA): TGTGCCAGCACCTGGACTAGCGGGACCCAACGGGGGGGGAATGAGCAGTTCTTC. Translation: CASTWTSGTQRGGNEQFF.

This clone was seen more than once but under ten times. The chain carries TRBV6-1 and TRBJ2-5, with 8 bases that match TRBD2. Germline CDR1 and CDR2: MNHNS and SASEGT. The V gene end was trimmed by 5 bases and the J gene end by 6 bases; junction bases not matched to a gene: 11. The CDR3 contains 15 residues. The CDR3 loop is CASSLGRGGLKTQYF. As DNA, the CDR3 is TGTGCCAGCAGTTTGGGCCGGGGGGGTCTTAAGACCCAGTACTTC.

The V call is TRBV12-5, the J call TRBJ1-5; D is possibly TRBD1 (6 bases). The CDR3 is made up of 16 amino acids. Per the germline V gene, CDR1 is LGHNT and CDR2 is FRNRAP. Trimming left V 6 bases short and J 5 bases short, with 20 bases between. The CDR3 protein is CASGPQDSLGYQPQHF. The CDR3 DNA reads as TGTGCTAGTGGCCCCCAGGACAGTCTTGGGTATCAGCCCCAGCATTTT.

The rearrangement uses TRBV7-6 and TRBJ2-5, with D tentatively TRBD1 (5 bases). Germline V gene sequence: CDR1 SGHVS, CDR2 FNYEAQ. Trimming took 3 bases from V and 1 from J, leaving 9 bases between them. CDR3 length: 14 amino acids. For the CDR3, the DNA is TGTGCCAGCAGCTTCGACAGTGCCCAAGAGACCCAGTACTTC. Translating it yields CASSFDSAQETQYF. The full variable domain, rest sourced from reference TRBV7-6 and TRBJ2-5, is GAGVSQSPRYKVTKRGQDVALRCDPISGHVSLYWYRQALGQGPEFLTYFNYEAQQDKSGLPNDRFSAERPEGSISTLTIQRTEQRDSAMYRCASSFDSAQETQYFGPGTRLLVL.

The V and J genes are TRBV19 and TRBJ2-1, with 7 bases that match TRBD1. Trimming took 7 bases from V and 1 from J; bases not matched to a gene: 10. Germline V gene lookup returns CDR1 LNHDA and CDR2 SQIVND (reference sequence). The CDR3 runs to 16 residues. In DNA form, the CDR3 reads TGTGCCAGTAAAGGCTTCCGACAGGGTTCCTACAATGAGCAGTTCTTC. This sequence encodes CASKGFRQGSYNEQFF.

The genes are TRBV18 and TRBJ2-7; 9 bases fit TRBD1. Germline V lookup: CDR1 KGHSH, CDR2 LQKENI. The CDR3 runs 14 residues. The V segment lost 3 bases and the J segment 3 bases; nucleotides outside the gene matches: 3. As DNA, the CDR3 is TGTGCCAGCTCACCTGGACAGGGGAGCTACGAGCAGTACTTC. The encoded protein is CASSPGQGSYEQYF.

This rearrangement joins TRBV27 to TRBJ2-1; 11 nucleotides match TRBD2. The germline V gene encodes CDR1 MNHEY and CDR2 SMNVEV (reference sequence). The length of the CDR3 is 17 residues. With V trimmed by 5 bases and J by 1 base, 7 bases remained unmatched. CDR3 nucleotides: TGTGCCAGCAGTCCTTTAGCGGGGGGGAATTCCTACAATGAGCAGTTCTTC. Translated, it gives CASSPLAGGNSYNEQFF.

The J gene is TRBJ1-1, the V gene TRBV5-5; weak D call: TRBD1 (5 bases). Looked up from germline, CDR1 is SGHKS and CDR2 is YYEKEE (reference sequence). The CDR3 covers 14 residues. V lost 0 bases to trimming and J lost 1 base, with 7 bases between them. CDR3 sequence: CASSLERGNTEAFF. The CDR3 bases are TGTGCCAGCAGCTTGGAAAGGGGGAACACTGAAGCTTTCTTT.

This chain joins TRBV7-6 and TRBJ1-5; the match to TRBD1 covers 9 bases. Germline V gene data show CDR1 as SGHVS and CDR2 as FNYEAQ. The CDR3 extends over 16 amino acids. V lost 5 bases, J lost 3 bases, and 8 bases stayed unmatched. The CDR3 coding sequence is TGTGCCAGCAGCCCGTGGACAGGGGATTACAATCAGCCCCAGCATTTT. It yields the protein CASSPWTGDYNQPQHF. The full variable domain, with the rest looked up from reference TRBV7-6 and TRBJ1-5, is GAGVSQSPRYKVTKRGQDVALRCDPISGHVSLYWYRQALGQGPEFLTYFNYEAQQDKSGLPNDRFSAERPEGSISTLTIQRTEQRDSAMYRCASSPWTGDYNQPQHFGDGTRLSIL.

This clone was observed once. The junction shows a germline mismatch at one end, possibly a read error. V and J are TRBV5-3 and TRBJ1-2; 8 positions agree with TRBD1. TRBV5-3 is an ORF for which the function is uncertain. This CDR3 is 15 amino acids long. The CDR3 loop reads CASSLIKTGDYGYTF. Here the CDR3 DNA reads TGTGCCAGCAGCTTGATCAAGACAGGGGACTATGGCTACACCTTC.

J is TRBJ2-1 and V is TRBV5-3; the D gene is possibly TRBD2 (5 bases). TRBV5-3 carries the ORF label, with uncertain function. V was pared by 4 bases and J by 0 bases, with 20 bases between. This CDR3 has 18 amino acids. DNA of the CDR3: TGTGCCAGAAGCCAACCGGGAATGATCAAGAGCTCCTACAATGAGCAGTTCTTC. Its protein is CARSQPGMIKSSYNEQFF.

The chain joins TRBV28 to TRBJ1-5, with D perhaps matching TRBD1 (5 bases). Deletions cut 4 bases from V and 3 bases from J, with 10 bases between. The CDR3 totals 14 residues. Germline assignment: CDR1 MDHEN and CDR2 SYDVKM. CDR3 sequence (DNA): TGTGCCAGCAGTTCTGACAGATACAATCAGCCCCAGCATTTT. This sequence encodes CASSSDRYNQPQHF.

The CDR3 nucleotides read TGTGCCAGCAGCTGGACAGGGGGCTCCGGTGGCTACACCTTC. This translates into CASSWTGGSGGYTF. The chain carries TRBV5-5 and TRBJ1-2, with TRBD1 identical over 11 bases. The germline gives CDR1 SGHKS, CDR2 YYEKEE (reference sequence). Germline trimming cut 3 bases from V and 7 bases from J; bases unmatched to any gene: 5. There are 14 residues in the CDR3.

The sample holds a few counts of this clone. This sequence joins TRBV6-1 and TRBJ1-1; D gene ambiguous. Germline V gene lookup returns CDR1 MNHNS and CDR2 SASEGT. This CDR3 is 13 amino acids long. V was pared by 5 bases and J by 2 bases, with 9 bases between. The CDR3 loop reads CASSFRSNTEAFF. In DNA form, the CDR3 reads TGTGCCAGCAGTTTTAGGAGTAACACTGAAGCTTTCTTT.

The chain has TRBV2 and TRBJ1-2; 10 nucleotides match TRBD1. V was pared by 5 bases and J by 5 bases, with 14 bases of the junction left unmatched. The CDR3 runs 17 residues. Per germline, CDR1 SNHLY and CDR2 FYNNEI. For the CDR3, the DNA is TGTGCCAGCAGTACCGGGACAGGGGACGCGCACCTATATGGCTACACCTTC. This codes for CASSTGTGDAHLYGYTF.